Below, 20 T cell receptor beta chains from the same sample are listed, as sequenced in a study of cytomegalovirus exposure and HLA in healthy donors. Generated by immunoSEQ multiplex PCR, the TCRdb table keeps only in-frame clones and is missing some. The repertoire holds 150,000 to 180,000 clones, with approximately 86% as singletons. Sequences were obtained from PBMCs. These TCRs come from a man aged 18 to 29 in good health and CMV-seropositive.

In this sample, this clone turned up a few times. A junction boundary mismatches the germline segment, possibly from a read error. The chain links TRBV6-6 to TRBJ2-2, with D tentatively TRBD2 (6 bases). The CDR3 totals 12 residues. Germline V gene data show CDR1 as MNHNY and CDR2 as SVGAGI (reference sequence). CDR3 DNA: TGTGCCAGCAGTTACTCGGGGCAAGTGGGACTTTTC. It translates to CASSYSGQVGLF.

The rearrangement links TRBV30 to TRBJ1-3, with D uncertain. CDR1 GTSNPN and CDR2 SVGIG come from the germline V gene (reference sequence). The CDR3 is 14 residues long. V was clipped by 1 base and J by 0 bases, with 7 bases between them. DNA of the CDR3: TGTGCCTGGAGTGGCGGGAGCTCTGGAAACACCATATATTTT. Protein: CAWSGGSSGNTIYF.

The chain couples TRBV27 to TRBJ1-1; D is uncertain. The germline V gene has CDR1 MNHEY and CDR2 SMNVEV (reference sequence). The CDR3 is 12 amino acids. V was shortened by 6 bases and J by 6 bases, with 11 bases between the two germline ends. In nucleotides, the CDR3 is TGTGCCAGCAGGCGGCCGCCGGCTGAAGCTTTCTTT. Its protein product is CASRRPPAEAFF.

The chain recombines TRBV6-1 with TRBJ2-7, with 11 bases aligning to TRBD1. V lost 4 bases to trimming and J lost 4 bases; unmatched junction nucleotides: 6. CDR1 and CDR2 from the germline V gene are MNHNS and SASEGT. The CDR3 length is 15 residues. The CDR3 DNA reads TGTGCCAGCAGTGCCAGGACAGGGGGCTTTTACGAGCAGTACTTC. Protein product: CASSARTGGFYEQYF.

This clone was recorded a few times. The gene calls are TRBV11-3 and TRBJ2-7; 10 bases are shared with TRBD1. From germline, CDR1 is SGHNT and CDR2 YENEEA. With V trimmed by 1 base and J by 5 bases, 5 bases remained unmatched. This CDR3 spans 15 amino acids. The CDR3 DNA sequence: TGTGCCAGCAGCTTAGGGGACAGGGGCCCCGACGAGCAGTACTTC. It encodes CASSLGDRGPDEQYF.

The chain couples TRBV2 to TRBJ2-1, with D perhaps TRBD2 (5 bases). Trimming stripped 4 bases from V and 10 bases from J, with 23 bases between. The CDR3 runs to 16 residues. Germline V gives CDR1 SNHLY, CDR2 FYNNEI. CDR3 in amino acids: CASSGGWSYKGSEQFF. The CDR3 bases are TGTGCCAGCAGTGGAGGGTGGAGCTACAAAGGGAGCGAGCAGTTCTTC.

The chain employs TRBV5-1 and TRBJ2-6; 8 bases match TRBD1. CDR1 and CDR2 (germline): SGHRS, YFSETQ. This CDR3 comprises 20 residues. The V gene end was trimmed by 0 bases and the J gene end by 0 bases; junction bases not matched to a gene: 11. The CDR3 reads CASSLDGRGPMTSGANVLTF. The CDR3 nucleotides are TGCGCCAGCAGCTTGGACGGCAGGGGGCCTATGACCTCTGGGGCCAACGTCCTGACTTTC.

The J gene is TRBJ2-2, the V gene TRBV5-6; no clear D gene. This CDR3 contains 14 residues. The germline CDR1 and CDR2 sequences are SGHDT and YYEEEE. Trimming took 1 base from V and 0 from J, leaving 4 bases between them. The CDR3, as DNA: TGTGCCAGCAGCTTGAAGCCGAACACCGGGGAGCTGTTTTTT. Its protein is CASSLKPNTGELFF.

V is TRBV7-2 and J is TRBJ1-1; possibly TRBD1 for D (5 bases). Germline lookup yields CDR1 SGHTA and CDR2 FQGNSA. The CDR3 spans 11 residues. Trimming left V 2 bases short and J 11 bases short, with 9 bases between. For the CDR3, the DNA is TGTGCCAGCAGCTTACAGGGTATCGCTTTCTTT. Protein sequence: CASSLQGIAFF.

The J gene is TRBJ2-5, the V gene TRBV6-1; 14 bases line up with TRBD2. Germline values: CDR1 MNHNS, CDR2 SASEGT. The CDR3 sequence is 18 residues long. V gave up 0 bases and J gave up 5 bases; unmatched junction bases: 8. The CDR3 loop is CASSEARLAGGGWETQYF. The CDR3 DNA reads TGTGCCAGCAGTGAAGCCCGACTAGCGGGAGGGGGTTGGGAGACCCAGTACTTC.

V usage is TRBV9 and J usage is TRBJ2-3; 8 nucleotides align to TRBD2. Germline CDR1 and CDR2: SGDLS and YYNGEE. The CDR3 consists of 16 residues. V shed 2 bases and J 4 bases; nucleotides not matched to a gene: 9. CDR3 amino acids: CASSVTGTRGPDTQYF. The CDR3 DNA is TGTGCCAGCAGCGTTACCGGGACTAGGGGACCAGATACGCAGTATTTT.

The rearrangement uses TRBV4-3 and TRBJ1-2, with 11 nucleotides matching TRBD1. Trimming cost V 3 bases and J 7 bases; bases outside gene matches: 4. The CDR3 is 14 amino acids. Germline V gene sequence: CDR1 LGHNA, CDR2 YSLEER. This CDR3 reads CASSHAGQGGGYTF. In nucleotides, the CDR3 is TGCGCCAGCAGCCATGCGGGACAGGGGGGTGGCTACACCTTC.

The V call is TRBV18, the J call TRBJ1-2, with 7 bases fitting TRBD1. Germline V gene sequence: CDR1 KGHSH, CDR2 LQKENI. The J segment lost 8 bases and the V segment lost 3 bases, leaving 12 bases of the junction unmatched. This CDR3 comprises 15 residues. The CDR3 region is CASSPGQEQGLGYTF. Here the CDR3 DNA reads TGTGCCAGCTCACCCGGACAGGAACAGGGCCTGGGCTACACCTTC.

The V call is TRBV7-8, the J call TRBJ1-2; D possibly corresponds to TRBD1 (5 bases). CDR1 and CDR2 from the germline V gene are SGHVS and FQNEAQ. The germline V and J ends were trimmed by 1 base and 0 bases, with 12 bases remaining between them. The CDR3 runs 16 residues. The CDR3 DNA reads as TGTGCCAGCAGCTTAGTGTCTTCAGGGTCTAACTATGGCTACACCTTC. Translating it yields CASSLVSSGSNYGYTF.

The CDR3 DNA is TGTGCCAGCAGCTATGGGACAGGGAGGCGCAATCAGCCCCAGCATTTT. It translates to CASSYGTGRRNQPQHF. V usage is TRBV2 and J usage is TRBJ1-5; 9 bases match TRBD1. Germline lookup yields CDR1 SNHLY and CDR2 FYNNEI. J gave up 2 bases and V 6 bases, and 8 bases lay outside the gene matches. The CDR3 runs 16 residues.

The chain's CDR3 is CASSPPSGGADTQYF. The CDR3 nucleotides are TGTGCCAGCTCACCGCCTAGCGGGGGTGCAGATACGCAGTATTTT. The rearrangement uses TRBV18 and TRBJ2-3, with TRBD2 identical over 10 bases. Germline trimming cut 3 bases from V and 4 bases from J; bases unmatched to any gene: 4. CDR1 KGHSH and CDR2 LQKENI come from the germline V gene. The CDR3 contains 15 residues.

The chain is built from TRBV27 and TRBJ1-2; D remains unclear. Per germline, CDR1 MNHEY and CDR2 SMNVEV (reference sequence). The germline V and J ends were trimmed by 5 bases and 5 bases, with 12 bases remaining between them. The CDR3 is made up of 13 amino acids. CDR3 nucleotide sequence: TGTGCCAGCAGTAACGGTCCGAATTATGGCTACACCTTC. As protein: CASSNGPNYGYTF.

J is TRBJ1-5 and V is TRBV5-5; D unresolved. The V end was cut by 0 bases, the J end by 0 bases, with 13 bases between. This CDR3 has 17 amino acids. In germline, CDR1 is SGHKS, CDR2 YYEKEE (reference sequence). The CDR3 is CASSLDGPGYSNQPQHF. DNA of the CDR3: TGTGCCAGCAGCTTGGATGGCCCAGGATATAGCAATCAGCCCCAGCATTTT.

V and J are TRBV27 and TRBJ2-4, with TRBD1 matching 10 bases. Losses at the gene ends were 10 bases for V and 6 bases for J; bases not matched to a gene: 6. Germline V lookup: CDR1 MNHEY, CDR2 SMNVEV (reference sequence). This CDR3 spans 13 amino acids. Written as DNA, the CDR3 is TGTGCCACCGCGGACAGGGGGTTAAACATTCAGTACTTC. This translates into CATADRGLNIQYF.

This clone was seen once. The chain couples TRBV5-1 to TRBJ1-1; TRBD1 aligns across 9 bases. CDR1 is SGHRS and CDR2 is YFSETQ in the germline V gene. The junction had 8 bases not matched to a gene; V was cut back by 2 bases and J by 9 bases. This CDR3 region has 14 residues. CDR3 residues: CASSFRSDRGKAFF. The DNA for the CDR3 is TGCGCCAGCAGCTTCCGATCGGACAGGGGCAAAGCTTTCTTT.